This T cell receptor beta chain was profiled in a study of T cell repertoires in cytomegalovirus infection. As for the study in general: Public TCR beta signatures indicated both CMV infection and matching HLA type.

On this clonotype: Its cognate antigen is unknown.

Trimming pared 5 bases from V and 14 bases from J, leaving 6 bases between. CDR3 length: 8 residues. Per the germline V gene, CDR1 is MDHEN and CDR2 is SYDVKM. TCRdb passed the reads through MiXCR, listing each CDR3 protein once. Of around 430,000 distinct CDR3 sequences in the sample, under 55% were seen once. The clonotype was recovered from a human donor in good health (CMV status not recorded). Some clones in this sample may be carry-over from other donors' samples. The rearrangement links TRBV28 to TRBJ1-2, with unresolved D. The sequences come from cultured PBMCs, collected from culture after CMV antigen stimulation. Written as DNA, the CDR3 is TGTGCCAGCAGTCCGGAAACCTTC. This gives the protein CASSPETF.